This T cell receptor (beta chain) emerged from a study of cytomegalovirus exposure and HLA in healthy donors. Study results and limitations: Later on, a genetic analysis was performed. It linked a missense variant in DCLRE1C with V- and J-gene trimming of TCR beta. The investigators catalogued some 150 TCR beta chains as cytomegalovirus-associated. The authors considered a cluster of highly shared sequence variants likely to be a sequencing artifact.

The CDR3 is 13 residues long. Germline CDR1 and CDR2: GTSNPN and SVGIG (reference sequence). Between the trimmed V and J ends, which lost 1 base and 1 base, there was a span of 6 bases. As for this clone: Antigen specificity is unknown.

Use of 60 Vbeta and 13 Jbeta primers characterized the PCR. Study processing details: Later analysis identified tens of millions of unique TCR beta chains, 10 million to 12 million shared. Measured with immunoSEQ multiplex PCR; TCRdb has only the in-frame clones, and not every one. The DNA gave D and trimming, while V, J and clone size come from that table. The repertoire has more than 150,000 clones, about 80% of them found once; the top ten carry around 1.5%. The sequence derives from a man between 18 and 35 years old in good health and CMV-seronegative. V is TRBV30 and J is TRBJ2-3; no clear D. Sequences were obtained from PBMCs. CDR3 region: CAWSGHGTDTQYF. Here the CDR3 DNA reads TGTGCCTGGAGTGGGCATGGCACAGATACGCAGTATTTT.